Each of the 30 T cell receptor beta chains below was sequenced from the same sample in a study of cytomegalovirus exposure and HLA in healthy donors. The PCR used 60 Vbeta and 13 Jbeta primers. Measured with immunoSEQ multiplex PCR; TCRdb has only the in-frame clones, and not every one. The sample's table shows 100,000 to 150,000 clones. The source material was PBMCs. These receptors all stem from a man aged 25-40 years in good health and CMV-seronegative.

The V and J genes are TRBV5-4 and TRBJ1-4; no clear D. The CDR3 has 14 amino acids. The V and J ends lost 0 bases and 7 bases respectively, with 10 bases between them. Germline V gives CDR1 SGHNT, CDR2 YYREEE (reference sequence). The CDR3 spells CASSLDPGTEKLFF. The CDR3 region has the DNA TGTGCCAGCAGCTTGGACCCGGGTACTGAAAAACTGTTTTTT.

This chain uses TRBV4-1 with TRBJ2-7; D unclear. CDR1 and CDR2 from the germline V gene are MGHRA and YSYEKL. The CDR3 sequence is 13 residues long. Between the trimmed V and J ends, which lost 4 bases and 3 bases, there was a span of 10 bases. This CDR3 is CASSREINYEQYF. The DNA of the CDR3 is TGCGCCAGCAGCCGTGAGATAAACTACGAGCAGTACTTC.

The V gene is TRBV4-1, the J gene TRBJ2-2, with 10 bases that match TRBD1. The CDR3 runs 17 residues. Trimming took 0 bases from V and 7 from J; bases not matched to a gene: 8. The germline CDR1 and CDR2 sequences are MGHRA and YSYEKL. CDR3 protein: CASSQDRLDRGVGELFF. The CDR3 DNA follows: TGCGCCAGCAGCCAAGATCGGTTGGACAGGGGGGTCGGGGAGCTGTTTTTT.

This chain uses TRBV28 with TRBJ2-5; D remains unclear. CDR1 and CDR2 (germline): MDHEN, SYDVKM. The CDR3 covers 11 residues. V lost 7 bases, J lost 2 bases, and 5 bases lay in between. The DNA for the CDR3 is TGTGCCAGCACCCTACAAGAGACCCAGTACTTC. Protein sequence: CASTLQETQYF. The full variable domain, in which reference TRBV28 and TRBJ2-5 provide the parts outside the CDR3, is DVKVTQSSRYLVKRTGEKVFLECVQDMDHENMFWYRQDPGLGLRLIYFSYDVKMKEKGDIPEGYSVSREKKERFSLILESASTNQTSMYLCASTLQETQYFGPGTRLLVL.

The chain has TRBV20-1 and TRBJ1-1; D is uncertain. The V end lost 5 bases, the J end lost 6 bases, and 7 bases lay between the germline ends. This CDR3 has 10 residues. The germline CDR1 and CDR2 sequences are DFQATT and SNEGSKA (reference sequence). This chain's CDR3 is CSAPPAEAFF. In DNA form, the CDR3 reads TGCAGTGCTCCCCCCGCTGAAGCTTTCTTT.

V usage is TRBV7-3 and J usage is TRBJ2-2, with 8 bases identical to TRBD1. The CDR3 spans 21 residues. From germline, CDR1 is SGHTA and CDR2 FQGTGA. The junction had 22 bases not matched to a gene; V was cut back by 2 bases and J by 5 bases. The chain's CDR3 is CASSLHRDRPRTGLWTGELFF. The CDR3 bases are TGTGCCAGCAGCTTACACCGGGACAGGCCAAGGACAGGGCTCTGGACCGGGGAGCTGTTTTTT.

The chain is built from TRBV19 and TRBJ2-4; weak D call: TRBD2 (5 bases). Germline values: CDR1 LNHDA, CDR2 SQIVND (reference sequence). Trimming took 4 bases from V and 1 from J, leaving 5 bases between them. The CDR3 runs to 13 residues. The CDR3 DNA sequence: TGTGCCAGTAGTACGGGGGCCAAAAACATTCAGTACTTC. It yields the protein CASSTGAKNIQYF.

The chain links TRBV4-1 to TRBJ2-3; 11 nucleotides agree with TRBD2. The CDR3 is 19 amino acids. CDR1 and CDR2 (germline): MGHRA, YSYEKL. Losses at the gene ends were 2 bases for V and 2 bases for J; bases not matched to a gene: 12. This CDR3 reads CASSQTLGGLAGSTDTQYF. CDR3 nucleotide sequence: TGCGCCAGCAGCCAAACACTGGGCGGACTAGCGGGCTCCACAGATACGCAGTATTTT.

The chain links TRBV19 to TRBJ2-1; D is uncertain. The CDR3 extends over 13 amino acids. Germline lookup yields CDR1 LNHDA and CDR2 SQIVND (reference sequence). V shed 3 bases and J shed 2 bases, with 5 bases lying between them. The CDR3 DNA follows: TGTGCCAGTAGTATCATAGCCTACAATGAGCAGTTCTTC. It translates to CASSIIAYNEQFF.

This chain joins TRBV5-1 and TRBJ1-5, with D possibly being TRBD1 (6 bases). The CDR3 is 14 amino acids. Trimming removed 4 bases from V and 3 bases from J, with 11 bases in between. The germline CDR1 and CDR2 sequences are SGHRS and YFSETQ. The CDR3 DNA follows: TGCGCCAGCAGCCCGGGACAACTCAATCAGCCCCAGCATTTT. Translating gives CASSPGQLNQPQHF.

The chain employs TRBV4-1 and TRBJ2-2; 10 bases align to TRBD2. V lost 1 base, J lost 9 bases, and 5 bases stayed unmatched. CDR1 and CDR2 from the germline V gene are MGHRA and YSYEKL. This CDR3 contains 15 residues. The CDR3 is CASSQALAGVRELFF. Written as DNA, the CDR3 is TGCGCCAGCAGCCAAGCGCTAGCGGGGGTCCGGGAGCTGTTTTTT.

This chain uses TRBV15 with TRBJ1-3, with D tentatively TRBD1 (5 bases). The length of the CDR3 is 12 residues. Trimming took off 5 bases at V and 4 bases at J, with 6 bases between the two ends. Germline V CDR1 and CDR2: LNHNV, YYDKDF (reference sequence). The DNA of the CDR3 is TGTGCCACCAGCCAGGGAGGAAACACCATATATTTT. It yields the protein CATSQGGNTIYF.

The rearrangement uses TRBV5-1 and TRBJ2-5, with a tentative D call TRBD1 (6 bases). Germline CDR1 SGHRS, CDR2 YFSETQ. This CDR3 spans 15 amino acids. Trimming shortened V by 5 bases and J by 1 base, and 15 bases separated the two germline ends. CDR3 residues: CASSFADSTQETQYF. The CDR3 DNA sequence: TGCGCCAGCAGTTTTGCGGACAGCACCCAAGAGACCCAGTACTTC.

The CDR3 DNA follows: TGTGCCAGCAGTGACTCAGCGGGAAGGGTTAACAATGAGCAGTTCTTC. Translation: CASSDSAGRVNNEQFF. The chain recombines TRBV6-4 with TRBJ2-1, with TRBD2 matching over 7 bases. Germline V lookup: CDR1 MRHNA, CDR2 SNTAGT. This CDR3 has 16 residues. With 0 bases clipped from V and 5 bases from J, the junction kept 7 bases outside the gene matches.

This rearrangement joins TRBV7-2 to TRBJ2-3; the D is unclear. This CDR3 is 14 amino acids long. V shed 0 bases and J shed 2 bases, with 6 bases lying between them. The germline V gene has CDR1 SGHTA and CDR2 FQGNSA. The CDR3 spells CASSLAQITDTQYF. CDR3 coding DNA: TGTGCCAGCAGCTTAGCACAGATCACAGATACGCAGTATTTT.

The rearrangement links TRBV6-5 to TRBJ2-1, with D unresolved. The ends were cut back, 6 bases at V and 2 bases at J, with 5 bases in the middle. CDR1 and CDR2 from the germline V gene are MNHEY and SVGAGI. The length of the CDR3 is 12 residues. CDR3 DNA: TGTGCCAGCAGGGGCACCTACAATGAGCAGTTCTTC. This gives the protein CASRGTYNEQFF.

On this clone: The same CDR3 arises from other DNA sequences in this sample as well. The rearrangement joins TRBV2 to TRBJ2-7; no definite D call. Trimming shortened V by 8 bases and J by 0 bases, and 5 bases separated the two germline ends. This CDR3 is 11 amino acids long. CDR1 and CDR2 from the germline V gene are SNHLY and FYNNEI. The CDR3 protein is CASSLSYEQYF. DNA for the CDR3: TGTGCCAGCTCCCTCTCCTACGAGCAGTACTTC.

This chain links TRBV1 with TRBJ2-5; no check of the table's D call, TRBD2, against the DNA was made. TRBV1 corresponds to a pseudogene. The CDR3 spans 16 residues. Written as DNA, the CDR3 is TGCACCAGCAGCCCCTCCAGCGGGAGGGGCGGGGAGACCCAGTACTTC. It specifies CTSSPSSGRGGETQYF.

The CDR3 sequence: CASSLETRFGETQYF. In DNA, the CDR3 is TGTGCCAGCAGCTTAGAGACTAGATTTGGGGAGACCCAGTACTTC. This sequence joins TRBV7-7 and TRBJ2-5; D may be TRBD2 (6 bases). Germline V lookup: CDR1 SSHAT, CDR2 FNYEAQ (reference sequence). This CDR3 is built from 15 residues. V lost 1 base, J lost 5 bases, and 14 bases lay in between.

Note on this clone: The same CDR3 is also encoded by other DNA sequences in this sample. In nucleotides, the CDR3 is TGCGCCAGCAGCTTCTCAGGTTCCTACAATGAGCAGTTCTTC. As protein: CASSFSGSYNEQFF. V and J are TRBV5-1 and TRBJ2-1, with D hard to call. The germline V gene has CDR1 SGHRS and CDR2 YFSETQ. CDR3 length: 14 residues. Trimming left V 2 bases short and J 1 base short, with 7 bases between.

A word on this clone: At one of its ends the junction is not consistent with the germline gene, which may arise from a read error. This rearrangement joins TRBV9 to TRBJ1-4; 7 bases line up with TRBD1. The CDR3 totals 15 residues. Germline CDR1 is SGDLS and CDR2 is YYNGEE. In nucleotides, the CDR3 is TGTGCCAGCAGCTACGGCACAGGGGTGGGTGAAAGACTGTTTTTT. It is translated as CASSYGTGVGERLFF.

CDR3 nucleotide sequence: TGCGCCAGCAGCCAATCAGAGGGGGGGCGTATCTACGAGCAGTACTTC. It codes for CASSQSEGGRIYEQYF. The V gene is TRBV4-1, the J gene TRBJ2-7; tentatively, D is TRBD2 (7 bases). Germline V CDR1 and CDR2: MGHRA, YSYEKL. The V end was cut by 2 bases, the J end by 3 bases, with 17 bases between. CDR3 size: 16 residues.

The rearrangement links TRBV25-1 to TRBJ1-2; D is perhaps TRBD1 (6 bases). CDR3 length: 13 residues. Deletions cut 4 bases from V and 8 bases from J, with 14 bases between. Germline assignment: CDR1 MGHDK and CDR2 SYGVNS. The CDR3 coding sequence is TGTGCCAGCAGTGCTACAGGGAGAGGAGGCTACACCTTC. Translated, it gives CASSATGRGGYTF.

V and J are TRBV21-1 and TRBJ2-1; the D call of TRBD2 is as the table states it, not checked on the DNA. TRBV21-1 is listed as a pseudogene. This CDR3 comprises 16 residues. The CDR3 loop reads CASSKVSRDKRNEQFF. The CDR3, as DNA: TGTGCCAGCAGCAAAGTCAGTCGGGATAAAAGGAATGAGCAGTTCTTC.

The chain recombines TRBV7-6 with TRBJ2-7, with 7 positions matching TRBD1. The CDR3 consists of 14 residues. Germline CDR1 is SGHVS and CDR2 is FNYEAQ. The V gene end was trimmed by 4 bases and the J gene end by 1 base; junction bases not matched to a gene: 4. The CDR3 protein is CASSSGTVSYEQYF. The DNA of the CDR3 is TGTGCCAGCAGCTCCGGGACAGTATCCTACGAGCAGTACTTC.

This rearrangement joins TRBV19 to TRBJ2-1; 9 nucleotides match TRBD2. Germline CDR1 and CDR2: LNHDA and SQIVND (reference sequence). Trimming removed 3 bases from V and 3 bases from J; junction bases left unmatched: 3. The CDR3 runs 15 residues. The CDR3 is CASSMGGRDYNEQFF. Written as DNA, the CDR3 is TGTGCCAGTAGTATGGGCGGGAGGGACTACAATGAGCAGTTCTTC.

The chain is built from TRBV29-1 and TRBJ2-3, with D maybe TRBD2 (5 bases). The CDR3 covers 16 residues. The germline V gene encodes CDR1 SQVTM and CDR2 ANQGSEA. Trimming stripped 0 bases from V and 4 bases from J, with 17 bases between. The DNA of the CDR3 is TGCAGCGTTGAAGATGGGGTAACTAGTGAGCCAGATACGCAGTATTTT. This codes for CSVEDGVTSEPDTQYF.

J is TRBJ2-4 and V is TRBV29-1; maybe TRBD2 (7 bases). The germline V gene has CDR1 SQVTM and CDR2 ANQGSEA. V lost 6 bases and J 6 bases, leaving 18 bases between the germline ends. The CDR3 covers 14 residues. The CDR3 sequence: CSVSLGGPGNIQYF. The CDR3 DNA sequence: TGCAGCGTCTCCCTCGGGGGGCCGGGAAACATTCAGTACTTC.

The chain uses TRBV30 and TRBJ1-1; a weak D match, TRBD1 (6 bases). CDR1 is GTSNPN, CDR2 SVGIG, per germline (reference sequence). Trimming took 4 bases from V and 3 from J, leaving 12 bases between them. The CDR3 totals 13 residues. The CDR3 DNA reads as TGTGCCTGGACCCCGGACAGTTACACTGAAGCTTTCTTT. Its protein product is CAWTPDSYTEAFF.

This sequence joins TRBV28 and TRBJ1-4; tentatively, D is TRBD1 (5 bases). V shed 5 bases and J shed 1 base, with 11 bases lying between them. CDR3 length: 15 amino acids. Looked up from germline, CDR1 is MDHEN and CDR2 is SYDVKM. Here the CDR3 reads CASSLLGVTNEKLFF. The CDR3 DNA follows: TGTGCCAGCAGTCTCTTAGGGGTAACTAATGAAAAACTGTTTTTT.